The TCR beta chain described here comes from a study of blood T cells in healthy people across ages. Study context: The template switching approach captured approximately one barcoded beta molecule for every two T cells. General observations from the study: Long-lived donors carried more naive CD4+ cells and greater diversity than aged donors. Roughly linear age-related decline in beta diversity appeared, significant by age about 40.

The second PCR ran roughly 6 to 11 cycles with a sample-barcoded 5' primer and J-beta primers. TCRdb fed the 5' RACE reads into MiXCR, producing one record per CDR3 protein. The table shows about 1,500,000 distinct CDR3 sequences, with around 39% occurring only once. Samples each yielded at least 5 micrograms of total RNA. This clonotype was found many times. Its antigen is not known. The V end was cut by 1 base, the J end by 5 bases, with 8 bases between. The length of the CDR3 is 12 residues. Germline assignment: CDR1 SQVTM and CDR2 ANQGSEA. Sequencing was carried out using blood. J is TRBJ2-5 and V is TRBV29-1; D unresolved. The clonotype originates from a woman between 18 and 29 years old in good health. The CDR3 region is CSVEGDGETQYF. The DNA for the CDR3 is TGCAGCGTTGAAGGGGATGGGGAGACCCAGTACTTC.